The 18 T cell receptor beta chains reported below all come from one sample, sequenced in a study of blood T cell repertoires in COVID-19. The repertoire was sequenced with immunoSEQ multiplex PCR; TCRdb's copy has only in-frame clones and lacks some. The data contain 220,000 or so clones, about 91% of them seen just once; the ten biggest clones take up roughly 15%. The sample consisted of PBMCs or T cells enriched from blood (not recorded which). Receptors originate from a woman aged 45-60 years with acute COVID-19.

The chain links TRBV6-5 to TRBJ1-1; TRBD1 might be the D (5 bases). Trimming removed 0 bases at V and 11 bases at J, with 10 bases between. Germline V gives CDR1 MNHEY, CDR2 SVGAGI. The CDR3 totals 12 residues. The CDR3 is CASSYSSGGAFF. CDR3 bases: TGTGCCAGCAGTTACTCATCCGGGGGGGCTTTCTTT.

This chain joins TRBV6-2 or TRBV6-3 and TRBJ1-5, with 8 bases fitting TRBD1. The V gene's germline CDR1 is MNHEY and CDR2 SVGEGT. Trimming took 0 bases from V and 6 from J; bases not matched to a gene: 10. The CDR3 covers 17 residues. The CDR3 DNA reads TGTGCCAGCAGTTACTCGAGAGGCAGGGGGCAGCGTCAGCCCCAGCATTTT. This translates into CASSYSRGRGQRQPQHF.

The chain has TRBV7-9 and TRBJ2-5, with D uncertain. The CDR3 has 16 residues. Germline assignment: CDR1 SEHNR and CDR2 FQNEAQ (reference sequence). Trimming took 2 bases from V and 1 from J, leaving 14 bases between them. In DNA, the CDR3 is TGTGCCAGCAGCTTAAATCCCATAGAGGCCCAAGAGACCCAGTACTTC. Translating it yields CASSLNPIEAQETQYF.

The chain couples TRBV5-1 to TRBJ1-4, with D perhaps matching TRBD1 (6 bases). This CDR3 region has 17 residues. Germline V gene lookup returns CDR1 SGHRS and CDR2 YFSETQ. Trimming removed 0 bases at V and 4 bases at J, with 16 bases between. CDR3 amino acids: CASSLVGARVGNEKLFF. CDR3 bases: TGCGCCAGCAGCTTGGTGGGGGCGCGGGTCGGTAATGAAAAACTGTTTTTT.

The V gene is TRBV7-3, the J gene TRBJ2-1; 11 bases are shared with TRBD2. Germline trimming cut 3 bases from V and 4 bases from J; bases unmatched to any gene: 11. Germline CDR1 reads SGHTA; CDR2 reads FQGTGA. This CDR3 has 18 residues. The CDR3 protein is CASSFHSGRGSYYNEQFF. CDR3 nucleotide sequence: TGTGCCAGCAGCTTCCATAGCGGGAGGGGATCATATTACAATGAGCAGTTCTTC.

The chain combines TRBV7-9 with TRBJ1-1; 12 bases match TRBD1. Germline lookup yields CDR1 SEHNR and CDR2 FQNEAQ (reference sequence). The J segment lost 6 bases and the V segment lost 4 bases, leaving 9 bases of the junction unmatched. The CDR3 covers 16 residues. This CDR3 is CASSSSGTGGWSEAFF. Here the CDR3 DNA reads TGTGCCAGCAGCTCCTCCGGGACAGGGGGCTGGTCTGAAGCTTTCTTT. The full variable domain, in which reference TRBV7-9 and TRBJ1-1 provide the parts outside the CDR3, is DTGVSQNPRHKITKRGQNVTFRCDPISEHNRLYWYRQTLGQGPEFLTYFQNEAQLEKSRLLSDRFSAERPKGSFSTLEIQRTEQGDSAMYLCASSSSGTGGWSEAFFGQGTRLTVV.

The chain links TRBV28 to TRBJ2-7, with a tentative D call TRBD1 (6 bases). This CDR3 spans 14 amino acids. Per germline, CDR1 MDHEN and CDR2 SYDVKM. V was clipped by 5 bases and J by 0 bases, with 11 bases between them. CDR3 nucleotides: TGTGCCAGCAGTGACAGGAAACGCTCCTACGAGCAGTACTTC. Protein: CASSDRKRSYEQYF.

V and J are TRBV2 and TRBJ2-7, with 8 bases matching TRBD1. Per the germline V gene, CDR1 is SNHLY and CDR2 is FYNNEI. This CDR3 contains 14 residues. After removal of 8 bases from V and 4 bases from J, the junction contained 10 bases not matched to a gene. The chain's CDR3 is CASFQQGGGYEQYF. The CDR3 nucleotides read TGTGCCAGCTTTCAACAGGGGGGAGGTTACGAGCAGTACTTC.

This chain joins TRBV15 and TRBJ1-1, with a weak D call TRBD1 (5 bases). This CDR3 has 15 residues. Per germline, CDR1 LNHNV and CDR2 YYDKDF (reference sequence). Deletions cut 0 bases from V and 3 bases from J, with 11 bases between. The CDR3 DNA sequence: TGTGCCACCAGCAGAGATTGGGGGGGGGACACTGAAGCTTTCTTT. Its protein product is CATSRDWGGDTEAFF.

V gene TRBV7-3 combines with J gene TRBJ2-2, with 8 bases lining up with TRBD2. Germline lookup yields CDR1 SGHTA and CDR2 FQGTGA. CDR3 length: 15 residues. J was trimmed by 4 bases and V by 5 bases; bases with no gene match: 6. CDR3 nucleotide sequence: TGTGCCAGCAGCCCCCAGCGGGAGCGCACCGGGGAGCTGTTTTTT. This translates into CASSPQRERTGELFF. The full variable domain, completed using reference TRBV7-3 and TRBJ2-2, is GAGVSQTPSNKVTEKGKYVELRCDPISGHTALYWYRQSLGQGPEFLIYFQGTGAADDSGLPNDRFFAVRPEGSVSTLKIQRTERGDSAVYLCASSPQRERTGELFFGEGSRLTVL.

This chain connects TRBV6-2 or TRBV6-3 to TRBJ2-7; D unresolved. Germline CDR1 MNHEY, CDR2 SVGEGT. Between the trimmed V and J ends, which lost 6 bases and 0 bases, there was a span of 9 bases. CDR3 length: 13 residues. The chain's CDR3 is CASSLTYSYEQYF. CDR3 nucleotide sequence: TGTGCCAGCAGCTTGACATACTCCTACGAGCAGTACTTC.

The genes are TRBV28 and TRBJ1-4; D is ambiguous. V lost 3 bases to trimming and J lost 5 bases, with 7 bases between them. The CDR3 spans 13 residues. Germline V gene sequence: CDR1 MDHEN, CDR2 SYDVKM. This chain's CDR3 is CASSFPVNEKLFF. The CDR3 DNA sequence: TGTGCCAGCAGTTTCCCCGTCAATGAAAAACTGTTTTTT. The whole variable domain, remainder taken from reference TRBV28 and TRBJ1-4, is DVKVTQSSRYLVKRTGEKVFLECVQDMDHENMFWYRQDPGLGLRLIYFSYDVKMKEKGDIPEGYSVSREKKERFSLILESASTNQTSMYLCASSFPVNEKLFFGSGTQLSVL.

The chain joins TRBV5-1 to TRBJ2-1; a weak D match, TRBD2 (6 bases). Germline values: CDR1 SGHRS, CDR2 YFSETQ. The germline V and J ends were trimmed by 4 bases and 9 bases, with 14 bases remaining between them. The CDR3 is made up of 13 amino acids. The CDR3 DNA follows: TGCGCCAGCAGCACGTCTAGCGTTGGTGAGCAGTTCTTC. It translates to CASSTSSVGEQFF.

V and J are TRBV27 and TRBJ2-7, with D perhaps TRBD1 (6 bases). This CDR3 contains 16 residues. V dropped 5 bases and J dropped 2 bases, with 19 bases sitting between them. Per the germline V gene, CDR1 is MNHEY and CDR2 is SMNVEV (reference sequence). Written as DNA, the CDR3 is TGTGCCAGCAGTGATTACACAGGGTGGGGAACCTACGAGCAGTACTTC. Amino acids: CASSDYTGWGTYEQYF.

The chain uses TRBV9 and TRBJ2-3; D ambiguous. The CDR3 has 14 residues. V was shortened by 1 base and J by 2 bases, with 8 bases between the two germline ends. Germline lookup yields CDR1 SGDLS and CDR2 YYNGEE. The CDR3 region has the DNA TGTGCCAGCAGCGTATATAGCCTCACAGATACGCAGTATTTT. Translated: CASSVYSLTDTQYF.

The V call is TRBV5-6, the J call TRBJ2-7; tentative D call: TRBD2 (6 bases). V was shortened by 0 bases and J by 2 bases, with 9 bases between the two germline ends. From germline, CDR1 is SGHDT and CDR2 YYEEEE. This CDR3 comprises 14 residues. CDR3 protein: CASSLGRTTYEQYF. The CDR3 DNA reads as TGTGCCAGCAGCTTGGGCAGGACTACCTACGAGCAGTACTTC.

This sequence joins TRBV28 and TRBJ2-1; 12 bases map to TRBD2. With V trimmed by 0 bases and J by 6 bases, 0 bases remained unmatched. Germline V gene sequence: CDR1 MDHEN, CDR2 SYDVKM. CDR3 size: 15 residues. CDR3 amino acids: CASSLWTSGSNEQFF. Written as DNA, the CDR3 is TGTGCCAGCAGTTTATGGACTAGCGGGAGCAATGAGCAGTTCTTC.

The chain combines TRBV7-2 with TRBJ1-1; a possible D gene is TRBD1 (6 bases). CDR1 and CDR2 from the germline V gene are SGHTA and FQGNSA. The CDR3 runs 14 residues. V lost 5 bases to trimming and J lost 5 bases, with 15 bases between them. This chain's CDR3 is CASSPPGGRTEAFF. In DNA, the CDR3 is TGTGCCAGCAGCCCCCCCGGGGGGCGAACTGAAGCTTTCTTT.